The TCR beta chain under discussion was sequenced for a study of graft-versus-host responses after intestinal transplantation. As for the study in general: All recipients were transplanted with multivisceral, liver-intestinal, or isolated intestinal grafts. Whole-study findings and limits: GvH clone levels peaked in circulation, and this peak was associated with early post-transplant HvG declines.

The data were produced by immunoSEQ multiplex PCR, yet TCRdb's version contains in-frame clones alone and is incomplete. The top ten hold roughly 0.2% of the sample, which has 80,000 to 100,000 clones, around 92% seen once. The germline V gene encodes CDR1 MRHNA and CDR2 SNTAGT. The CDR3 loop spans 15 amino acids. With 6 bases clipped from V and 2 bases from J, the junction kept 8 bases outside the gene matches. Points on this clone: What it binds is unknown.

The V gene is TRBV6-4, the J gene TRBJ2-3, with TRBD1 matching 7 bases. The specimen comprised unstimulated CD4+ T cells sorted from spleen or lymph node cells, sampled before transplant. This TCR was sampled from a human donor who was the organ donor for an intestinal transplant. CDR3 nucleotides: TGTGCCAGCAGCACAACCGGGACAGCCACAGATACGCAGTATTTT. This translates into CASSTTGTATDTQYF.